Presented here are 21 T cell receptor beta chains from one specimen sequenced in a study of T cells in Graves' hyperthyroidism and ophthalmopathy. The CDR3 regions of TCR beta were amplified from RNA transcripts. Using the HTBI primer set, a first-round RT-PCR was run on the TCR CDR3. A single record per CDR3 protein comes from TCRdb applying MiXCR to the multiplex PCR reads. The sample yields around 540,000 distinct CDR3 sequences, approximately 44% seen once. Input material: peripheral blood or thyroid tissue (not recorded which). The receptor source for this set is a woman aged 18-29 years with Graves' hyperthyroidism.

The chain links TRBV7-9 to TRBJ2-7, with D possibly matching TRBD2 (5 bases). This CDR3 region has 16 residues. The germline V and J ends were trimmed by 5 bases and 3 bases, with 20 bases remaining between them. The germline gives CDR1 SEHNR, CDR2 FQNEAQ (reference sequence). Here the CDR3 DNA reads TGTGCCAGCAGCAAGCCATTAGGGCAGAGGGTCTACGAGCAGTACTTC. This gives the protein CASSKPLGQRVYEQYF.

This clonotype was seen more than once but under ten times. The rearrangement uses TRBV7-9 and TRBJ2-2; 7 bases align to TRBD1. CDR3 length: 16 amino acids. Trimming at V came to 6 bases and at J to 0 bases, leaving 7 bases not matched to a gene. Germline values: CDR1 SEHNR, CDR2 FQNEAQ (reference sequence). Here the CDR3 DNA reads TGTGCCAGCAGTTCACCGGGACAGCCGAACACCGGGGAGCTGTTTTTT. Its translation is CASSSPGQPNTGELFF.

This clonotype was picked up many times. The gene calls are TRBV29-1 and TRBJ1-2; TRBD1 might be the D (6 bases). Germline V gene sequence: CDR1 SQVTM, CDR2 ANQGSEA. The V end was cut by 6 bases, the J end by 5 bases, with 16 bases between. CDR3 size: 13 residues. The CDR3 sequence is CSVETGRTYGYTF. CDR3 nucleotide sequence: TGCAGCGTGGAGACAGGAAGAACTTATGGCTACACCTTC.

This clonotype was seen a few times. One end of the junction varies from germline; a read error may be responsible. The chain is built from TRBV7-3 and TRBJ2-7, with TRBD1 matching over 8 bases. Germline V lookup: CDR1 SGHTA, CDR2 FQGTGA. CDR3 length: 15 amino acids. CDR3 region: CASSQGGQVSYEQYF. Written as DNA, the CDR3 is TGCGCCAGCAGCCAAGGGGGACAGGTCTCCTACGAGCAGTACTTC.

The chain combines TRBV9 with TRBJ2-7; 7 positions agree with TRBD1. Germline V lookup: CDR1 SGDLS, CDR2 YYNGEE. The ends lost 0 bases at V and 2 bases at J; junction bases unmatched: 8. There are 16 residues in the CDR3. The DNA for the CDR3 is TGTGCCAGCAGCGTAGAGGGGAGACAGGGCCCCTACGAGCAGTACTTC. It translates to CASSVEGRQGPYEQYF.

Regarding this clonotype: Lacking the conserved final phenylalanine or tryptophan, this CDR3 likely reflects a read error. The gene calls are TRBV9 and TRBJ2-2; 10 nucleotides match TRBD2. V lost 4 bases and J lost 5; bases outside the gene matches: 5. Germline CDR1 and CDR2: SGDLS and YYNGEE. The CDR3 has 15 residues. The CDR3 protein is CASSSGLALTGELFS. DNA for the CDR3: TGTGCCAGCAGCTCGGGACTAGCGCTTACCGGGGAGCTGTTTTCT.

V gene TRBV25-1 combines with J gene TRBJ2-5; 12 bases align to TRBD2. The CDR3 covers 16 residues. Trimming cost V 5 bases and J 7 bases; bases outside gene matches: 11. Germline CDR1 reads MGHDK; CDR2 reads SYGVNS. CDR3 amino acids: CASSTQTSGRSGTQYF. The CDR3 DNA is TGTGCCAGCAGTACACAGACTAGCGGGAGAAGCGGGACCCAGTACTTC.

This clonotype showed up just a few times. V and J are TRBV5-1 and TRBJ1-1, with 8 bases identical to TRBD1. Germline V CDR1 and CDR2: SGHRS, YFSETQ. With 0 bases clipped from V and 5 bases from J, the junction kept 3 bases outside the gene matches. The CDR3 covers 14 residues. For the CDR3, the DNA is TGCGCCAGCAGCTTGGTTCAGGGGGCGACTGAAGCTTTCTTT. Protein: CASSLVQGATEAFF.

This clonotype was recorded once. The genes are TRBV6-2 or TRBV6-3 and TRBJ2-7, with 7 nucleotides matching TRBD1. This CDR3 has 15 residues. Germline CDR1 reads MNHEY; CDR2 reads SVGEGT. The trim removed 0 bases at V and 5 bases at J, leaving 7 bases unmatched. The CDR3 loop is CASSYSRQGPNEQYF. Written as DNA, the CDR3 is TGTGCCAGCAGTTACTCGCGACAGGGCCCCAACGAGCAGTACTTC.

The rearrangement uses TRBV5-1 and TRBJ2-5; 8 positions match TRBD2. Germline assignment: CDR1 SGHRS and CDR2 YFSETQ. The CDR3 contains 13 residues. J gave up 5 bases and V 4 bases, and 4 bases lay outside the gene matches. CDR3: CASSKAGVETQYF. CDR3 nucleotide sequence: TGCGCCAGCAGCAAAGCGGGAGTTGAGACCCAGTACTTC.

This clonotype was observed a few times. CDR3 amino acids: CASRRGYSGNTIYF. The CDR3 region has the DNA TGTGCCAGCAGGCGGGGGTACTCTGGAAACACCATATATTTT. The rearrangement links TRBV12-3 or TRBV12-4 to TRBJ1-3, with a tentative D call TRBD1 (5 bases). V was pared by 6 bases and J by 0 bases, with 9 bases between. The CDR3 loop spans 14 amino acids.

The chain has TRBV7-9 and TRBJ2-5; 13 nucleotides match TRBD2. This CDR3 is built from 17 residues. Germline CDR1 is SEHNR and CDR2 is FQNEAQ (reference sequence). The J segment lost 1 base and the V segment lost 7 bases, leaving 9 bases of the junction unmatched. The DNA of the CDR3 is TGTGCCAGCATCCCCCGTGGGACTAGCGGGGTCCAAGAGACCCAGTACTTC. Its protein is CASIPRGTSGVQETQYF.

This clonotype appeared once. The gene calls are TRBV7-2 and TRBJ2-7; TRBD2 aligns across 8 bases. This CDR3 is built from 14 residues. The trim removed 5 bases at V and 3 bases at J, leaving 6 bases unmatched. The germline V gene encodes CDR1 SGHTA and CDR2 FQGNSA. The CDR3 sequence: CASSAGLEIYEQYF. CDR3 in DNA: TGTGCCAGCAGCGCGGGACTAGAAATCTACGAGCAGTACTTC.

The chain joins TRBV7-2 to TRBJ2-6; tentative D call: TRBD2 (6 bases). Trimming took 5 bases from V and 7 from J, leaving 18 bases between them. The CDR3 totals 16 residues. Per the germline V gene, CDR1 is SGHTA and CDR2 is FQGNSA. DNA of the CDR3: TGTGCCAGCAGCCATGCCGGGACTCTTGGTGCCAACGTCCTGACTTTC. It codes for CASSHAGTLGANVLTF.

V gene TRBV7-9 combines with J gene TRBJ1-2; D remains unclear. Trimming cost V 6 bases and J 0 bases, with 14 bases left between them. CDR1 and CDR2 (germline): SEHNR, FQNEAQ (reference sequence). The CDR3 has 15 residues. CDR3 nucleotide sequence: TGTGCCAGCAGTTTAAGGAGTGCGGCTAACTATGGCTACACCTTC. It specifies CASSLRSAANYGYTF.

The V and J genes are TRBV7-2 and TRBJ1-6; maybe TRBD1 (5 bases). The CDR3 has 17 amino acids. Looked up from germline, CDR1 is SGHTA and CDR2 is FQGNSA. V was cut by 1 base and J by 8 bases, with 18 bases left in between. CDR3 residues: CASSLGAGGARDSPLHF. CDR3 DNA: TGTGCCAGCAGCTTAGGAGCTGGAGGGGCGCGGGATTCACCCCTCCACTTT.

Details on this clonotype: Given a much more abundant clone one base away, this may be a read error. This chain links TRBV9 with TRBJ2-5; 7 bases are shared with TRBD1. There are 15 residues in the CDR3. Germline loops: CDR1 SGDLS, CDR2 YYNGEE. CDR3 amino acids: CANSVESRGQETQYF. CDR3 DNA sequence: TGTGCCAACAGCGTAGAGTCCAGGGGGCAAGAGACCCAGTACTTC.

This clonotype turned up a few times. The chain recombines TRBV5-8 with TRBJ2-7, with TRBD1 matching over 9 bases. Germline trimming cut 5 bases from V and 2 bases from J; bases unmatched to any gene: 5. CDR3 size: 14 residues. Germline CDR1 SGHTS, CDR2 YDEGEE. This CDR3 is CASRTTGGAYEQYF. Written as DNA, the CDR3 is TGTGCCAGCAGGACGACAGGGGGAGCCTACGAGCAGTACTTC. Using reference TRBV5-8 and TRBJ2-7 for the parts outside the CDR3, the full variable domain is EAGVTQSPTHLIKTRGQQATLRCSPISGHTSVYWYQQALGLGLQFLLWYDEGEERNRGNFPPRFSGRQFPNYSSELNVNALELEDSALYLCASRTTGGAYEQYFGPGTRLTVT.

J is TRBJ2-5 and V is TRBV19, with TRBD2 identical over 13 bases. The closer fit of TRBJ2-1 to the DNA end suggests the J call may be wrong. Per germline, CDR1 LNHDA and CDR2 SQIVND (reference sequence). This CDR3 contains 15 residues. For the CDR3, the DNA is TGTGCCAGTAGCCGGACTAGCGGGAGTGTGGATGAGCAGTTCTTC. Its translation is CASSRTSGSVDEQFF.

V is TRBV7-2 and J is TRBJ1-6, with D possibly being TRBD1 (5 bases). This CDR3 has 14 amino acids. Per the germline V gene, CDR1 is SGHTA and CDR2 is FQGNSA. The germline V and J ends were trimmed by 5 bases and 6 bases, with 11 bases remaining between them. The CDR3 sequence is CASSRQGRNSPLHF. In nucleotides, the CDR3 is TGTGCCAGCAGCCGGCAGGGACGTAATTCACCCCTCCACTTT.

This clonotype has only a few counts. The J gene is TRBJ2-2, the V gene TRBV5-1; TRBD2 agrees at 9 bases. V was clipped by 0 bases and J by 5 bases; unmatched bases: 2. This CDR3 has 15 residues. CDR1 and CDR2 (germline): SGHRS, YFSETQ. The CDR3 reads CASSLDLAGTGELFF. CDR3 coding DNA: TGCGCCAGCAGCTTGGACCTAGCGGGAACCGGGGAGCTGTTTTTT.